This T cell receptor beta chain comes out of a study of shared clonotypes between healthy human individuals. Points from the study as a whole: Limited genetic and exposure-history diversity came from having few donors.

Germline loops: CDR1 MDHEN, CDR2 SYDVKM. There are 14 residues in the CDR3. Trimming removed 8 bases from V and 3 bases from J, with 14 bases in between. This table comes from immunoSEQ multiplex PCR, and its TCRdb copy is limited to in-frame clones, with some not included. The repertoire holds about 2,500,000 clones, with approximately 90% as singletons. With regard to this clone: Its antigen is not identified.

The sequence was collected from a man younger than 35 in good health. The chain uses TRBV28 and TRBJ1-5, with D possibly matching TRBD1 (6 bases). The sequencing input was naive CD4+ T cells sorted from blood. Subset here: CD45RA+ positively selected. The CDR3 DNA reads TGTGCCAGCGGCGCAGGGGTCCCCAATCAGCCCCAGCATTTT. It encodes CASGAGVPNQPQHF.